This record looks at one TCR beta chain sequence and its context. What it recognizes is unknown. This entry belongs to a study of CD8 T cells in Susac syndrome. General study findings and limits: An acknowledgment was made by the study that its TCR sequencing and HLA analysis involved relatively few individuals.

Random hexamers served to reverse transcribe roughly 0.45 to 1 ug RNA. TCRdb re-called the immunoSEQ multiplex PCR reads with MiXCR, one entry per CDR3 protein. In the table there are around 170,000 distinct CDR3 sequences, around 95% of which are singletons. The CDR3 extends over 15 amino acids. Germline V gene data show CDR1 as DFQATT and CDR2 as SNEGSKA (reference sequence). Trimming shortened V by 1 base and J by 1 base, and 14 bases separated the two germline ends. The V and J genes are TRBV20-1 and TRBJ2-7, with TRBD2 as a possible D gene (6 bases). The sequenced material came from CD4+ T cells from PBMCs. The clonotype was recovered from a human donor with Susac syndrome. The CDR3 DNA reads as TGCAGTGCTAGAGCGACGGGGGTACGATCCTACGAGCAGTACGTC. It specifies CSARATGVRSYEQYV.